These 21 T cell receptor beta chains share one sample of origin, sequenced in a study of T cells after yellow fever vaccination. Via MiXCR, TCRdb re-called the 5' RACE reads, giving one row per CDR3 protein. The repertoire holds some 290,000 distinct CDR3 sequences, about 10% seen once, with approximately 3.3% in the top ten. The material sequenced was CD4+ T cells sorted from PBMCs, taken 45 days after the yellow fever booster vaccination. Receptors were obtained from a man aged 18 to 29 who received the YFV17D yellow fever vaccine.

This clonotype showed up just a few times. This chain uses TRBV27 with TRBJ1-2; perhaps TRBD1 as D (6 bases). Trimming cost V 11 bases and J 2 bases, with 18 bases left between them. The CDR3 is made up of 14 amino acids. Germline V gene lookup returns CDR1 MNHEY and CDR2 SMNVEV (reference sequence). CDR3 protein: CAAAPGGHNYGYTF. CDR3 bases: TGTGCCGCCGCGCCCGGGGGGCACAACTATGGCTACACCTTC.

This clonotype turned up a few times. This rearrangement joins TRBV15 to TRBJ2-7; 12 bases align to TRBD1. Unmatched junction bases numbered 9, after V lost 8 bases and J lost 7 bases. The length of the CDR3 is 14 residues. The V gene's germline CDR1 is LNHNV and CDR2 YYDKDF (reference sequence). CDR3 residues: CATGRDRGRGEQYF. CDR3 DNA: TGTGCCACCGGGCGGGACAGGGGGCGCGGGGAGCAGTACTTC.

J is TRBJ2-7 and V is TRBV6-2 or TRBV6-3, with a weak D call TRBD1 (5 bases). The ends were cut back, 6 bases at V and 5 bases at J, with 14 bases in the middle. Germline V CDR1 and CDR2: MNHEY, SVGEGT. This CDR3 comprises 13 residues. The CDR3 here is CASRWQGGDEQYV. In DNA, the CDR3 is TGTGCCAGCAGATGGCAGGGCGGTGACGAGCAGTACGTC.

This clonotype was observed at least ten times. V usage is TRBV6-1 and J usage is TRBJ2-5; 8 nucleotides match TRBD1. Germline CDR1 and CDR2: MNHNS and SASEGT. This CDR3 region has 14 residues. Germline trimming cut 5 bases from V and 5 bases from J; bases unmatched to any gene: 7. The CDR3 bases are TGTGCCAGCAGTCCCCTAACAGGGGGGGAGACCCAGTACTTC. Translation: CASSPLTGGETQYF.

The J gene is TRBJ2-1, the V gene TRBV7-3; 9 bases align to TRBD2. V lost 5 bases to trimming and J lost 8 bases; unmatched junction nucleotides: 10. This CDR3 has 15 residues. The germline CDR1 and CDR2 sequences are SGHTA and FQGTGA. The CDR3 spells CASSLSGGKGYEQFF. The CDR3 DNA reads TGTGCCAGCAGCCTTAGCGGGGGTAAAGGTTATGAGCAGTTCTTC.

This CDR3 reads CATSDPGQGAYGYTF. DNA for the CDR3: TGTGCCACCAGTGACCCGGGACAGGGGGCCTATGGCTACACCTTC. The chain joins TRBV24-1 to TRBJ1-2; 12 bases are shared with TRBD1. The CDR3 spans 15 residues. Unmatched junction bases numbered 3, after V lost 4 bases and J lost 4 bases. CDR1 and CDR2 from the germline V gene are KGHDR and SFDVKD.

This clonotype was recorded at least ten times. V gene TRBV20-1 combines with J gene TRBJ2-2; 9 bases match TRBD1. The CDR3 is 15 amino acids. V dropped 6 bases and J dropped 6; count of bases not matched to a gene: 11. In germline, CDR1 is DFQATT, CDR2 SNEGSKA (reference sequence). The CDR3 DNA sequence: TGCAGTGCACTCAGGAACAGGGGGCGACCCGGGGAGCTGTTTTTT. Translated: CSALRNRGRPGELFF.

This clonotype was seen a few times. V is TRBV12-3 or TRBV12-4 and J is TRBJ1-3, with D unresolved. V lost 5 bases and J 0 bases, leaving 14 bases between the germline ends. This CDR3 contains 16 residues. CDR3 protein: CASSPPGRISGNTIYF. For the CDR3, the DNA is TGTGCCAGCAGTCCACCCGGACGGATCTCTGGAAACACCATATATTTT.

This clonotype was recorded only once. This chain links TRBV18 with TRBJ1-6, with TRBD1 matching 7 bases. CDR1 and CDR2 from the germline V gene are KGHSH and LQKENI. The CDR3 consists of 16 residues. J lost 9 bases, V lost 6 bases, and 14 bases had no gene match. CDR3: CASSPGGTGLGSPLHF. DNA of the CDR3: TGTGCCAGCTCCCCAGGGGGAACGGGCTTAGGTTCACCCCTCCACTTT. Drawing the rest from reference TRBV18 and TRBJ1-6, the complete variable domain is NAGVMQNPRHLVRRRGQEARLRCSPMKGHSHVYWYRQLPEEGLKFMVYLQKENIIDESGMPKERFSAEFPKEGPSILRIQQVVRGDSAAYFCASSPGGTGLGSPLHFGNGTRLTVT.

This clonotype was detected only a few times. This chain uses TRBV6-2 or TRBV6-3 with TRBJ1-1; TRBD1 agrees at 7 bases. Per the germline V gene, CDR1 is MNHEY and CDR2 is SVGEGT. The CDR3 runs 19 residues. V shed 4 bases and J 5 bases; nucleotides not matched to a gene: 22. The CDR3 loop is CASSSRVQGTRWGNTEAFF. CDR3 nucleotide sequence: TGTGCCAGCAGTTCTCGAGTACAGGGGACAAGATGGGGGAATACTGAAGCTTTCTTT.

This rearrangement joins TRBV21-1 to TRBJ1-1. TRBV21-1 corresponds to a pseudogene. The CDR3 has 18 amino acids. The DNA for the CDR3 is TGTGCCAGCAGCAAAGCGCTACGGCTCACCGCGAGGGACACTGAAGCTTTCTTT. Protein product: CASSKALRLTARDTEAFF.

The rearrangement joins TRBV5-1 to TRBJ2-2; 10 bases align to TRBD2. This CDR3 is built from 16 residues. CDR1 and CDR2 (germline): SGHRS, YFSETQ. With 3 bases clipped from V and 0 bases from J, the junction kept 2 bases outside the gene matches. This CDR3 reads CASSWGLATNTGELFF. In nucleotides, the CDR3 is TGCGCCAGCAGCTGGGGACTAGCGACGAACACCGGGGAGCTGTTTTTT.

This clonotype was detected a few times. The chain links TRBV5-5 to TRBJ1-1, with D hard to call. V lost 3 bases and J 3 bases, leaving 21 bases between the germline ends. The V gene's germline CDR1 is SGHKS and CDR2 YYEKEE (reference sequence). The CDR3 is 17 amino acids. Here the CDR3 DNA reads TGTGCCAGCAGCTGGCTGGGAGATCGCTCTGGGGACACTGAAGCTTTCTTT. This translates into CASSWLGDRSGDTEAFF.

This clonotype was seen a handful of times. CDR3 residues: CASSLLRTGGADTQYF. CDR3 nucleotide sequence: TGTGCCAGCAGCTTATTGAGGACAGGGGGCGCAGATACGCAGTATTTT. The chain combines TRBV7-2 with TRBJ2-3; 11 bases map to TRBD1. The V segment lost 2 bases and the J segment 4 bases; nucleotides outside the gene matches: 5. The germline gives CDR1 SGHTA, CDR2 FQGNSA. CDR3 length: 16 residues.

This clonotype occurred a few times. The J gene is TRBJ2-2, the V gene TRBV3-1; 9 bases map to TRBD1. The CDR3 spans 15 residues. V was pared by 4 bases and J by 7 bases, with 7 bases of the junction left unmatched. Germline V CDR1 and CDR2: LGHDT, YNNKEL (reference sequence). DNA for the CDR3: TGTGCCAGCAGCCCGTGGGACAGGGATGACGGGGAGCTGTTTTTT. It is translated as CASSPWDRDDGELFF.

V and J are TRBV7-9 and TRBJ2-3; no clear D gene. Germline-derived CDR1 and CDR2 are SEHNR and FQNEAQ (reference sequence). This CDR3 has 12 amino acids. The V end was cut by 1 base, the J end by 7 bases, with 6 bases between. Written as DNA, the CDR3 is TGTGCCAGCAGCTTAGTACGGAATACGCAGTATTTT. Its translation is CASSLVRNTQYF.

This clonotype was seen ten or more times. The J gene is TRBJ2-5, the V gene TRBV12-3 or TRBV12-4, with 8 nucleotides matching TRBD2. This CDR3 is built from 14 residues. Trimming took 6 bases from V and 2 from J; bases not matched to a gene: 5. The CDR3 DNA reads as TGTGCCAGCAGACCCCAGCGGGGGCAAGAGACCCAGTACTTC. Encoded protein: CASRPQRGQETQYF.

This clonotype came up many times. The J gene is TRBJ2-3, the V gene TRBV5-1; no clear D gene. V was shortened by 4 bases and J by 0 bases, with 12 bases between the two germline ends. The CDR3 has 15 residues. Germline loops: CDR1 SGHRS, CDR2 YFSETQ. The CDR3 coding sequence is TGCGCCAGCAGCGCGTCAAGTGCTAGCACAGATACGCAGTATTTT. Its translation is CASSASSASTDTQYF.

V usage is TRBV5-4 and J usage is TRBJ2-3, with 11 bases that match TRBD2. Germline trimming cut 3 bases from V and 5 bases from J; bases unmatched to any gene: 8. The CDR3 runs 16 residues. CDR1 is SGHNT and CDR2 is YYREEE in the germline V gene (reference sequence). CDR3 in amino acids: CASSSIAGGREDTQYF. The CDR3, as DNA: TGTGCCAGCAGCTCCATAGCGGGGGGGCGAGAAGATACGCAGTATTTT.

For this clonotype: Germline is not matched at one junction end, which may reflect a read error. The V and J genes are TRBV12-3 or TRBV12-4 and TRBJ1-1, with TRBD1 identical over 7 bases. The length of the CDR3 is 14 residues. The CDR3 spells CASSRGQSNSEAFF. CDR3 sequence (DNA): TGTGCCAGCAGTAGGGGACAGTCGAACTCTGAAGCTTTCTTT.

This clonotype appeared many times. This chain links TRBV5-1 with TRBJ1-6; TRBD1 is a possible D gene (6 bases). The CDR3 runs 13 residues. Trimming took off 4 bases at V and 6 bases at J, with 8 bases between the two ends. Germline V gene data show CDR1 as SGHRS and CDR2 as YFSETQ. CDR3 loop: CASSMDSNSPLHF. CDR3 DNA: TGCGCCAGCAGCATGGACAGTAATTCACCCCTCCACTTT.